This T cell receptor (beta chain) stems from a study of T-cell reconstitution after alpha-beta-depleted transplantation in children. Trimming removed 3 bases from V and 2 bases from J, with 12 bases in between. CDR1 is SGHKS, CDR2 YYEKEE, per germline (reference sequence). The CDR3 consists of 15 residues. This clonotype turned up a few times. Unique molecular identifiers were incorporated into the prepared TCRbeta library. TCRdb re-called the PCR reads through MiXCR, storing one row per CDR3 protein. The sample contains approximately 590,000 distinct CDR3 sequences, roughly 10% of which appear only once.

The sequencing here drew on PBMCs from the stem cell graft donor, taken from the stem cell graft. This clonotype was obtained from a human donor who donated a stem cell graft to a child with acute myeloid leukemia. The rearrangement joins TRBV5-5 to TRBJ2-1; D may correspond to TRBD1 or TRBD2 (5 bases each). Here the CDR3 DNA reads TGTGCCAGCAGCTCGATGGGGGACCCCTACAATGAGCAGTTCTTC. Its translation: CASSSMGDPYNEQFF.